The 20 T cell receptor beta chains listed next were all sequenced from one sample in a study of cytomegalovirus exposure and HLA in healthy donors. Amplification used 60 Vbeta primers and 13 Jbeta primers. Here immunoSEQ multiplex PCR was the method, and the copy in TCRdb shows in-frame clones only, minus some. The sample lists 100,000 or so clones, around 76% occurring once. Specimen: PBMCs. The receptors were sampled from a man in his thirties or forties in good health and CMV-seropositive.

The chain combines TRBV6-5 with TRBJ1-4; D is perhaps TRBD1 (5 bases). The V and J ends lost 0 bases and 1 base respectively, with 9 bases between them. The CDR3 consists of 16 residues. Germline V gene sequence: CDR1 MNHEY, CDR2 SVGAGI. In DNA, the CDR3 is TGTGCCAGCAGTTACTCCGTAGGGGTAACTAATGAAAAACTGTTTTTT. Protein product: CASSYSVGVTNEKLFF.

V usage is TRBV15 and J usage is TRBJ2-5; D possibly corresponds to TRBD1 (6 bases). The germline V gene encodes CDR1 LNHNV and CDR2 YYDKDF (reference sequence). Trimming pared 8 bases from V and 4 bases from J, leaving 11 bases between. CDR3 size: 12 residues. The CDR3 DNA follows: TGTGCCACCGGACAGCTTCTAGAGACCCAGTACTTC. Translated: CATGQLLETQYF.

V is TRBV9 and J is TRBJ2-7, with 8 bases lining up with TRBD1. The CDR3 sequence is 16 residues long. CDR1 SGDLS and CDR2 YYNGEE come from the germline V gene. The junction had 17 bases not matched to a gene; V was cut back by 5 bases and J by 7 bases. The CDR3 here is CASSYLGTGGLGEQYF. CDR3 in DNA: TGTGCCAGCAGTTACTTGGGGACAGGTGGGTTGGGGGAGCAGTACTTC. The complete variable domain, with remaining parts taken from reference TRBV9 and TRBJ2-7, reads DSGVTQTPKHLITATGQRVTLRCSPRSGDLSVYWYQQSLDQGLQFLIQYYNGEERAKGNILERFSAQQFPDLHSELNLSSLELGDSALYFCASSYLGTGGLGEQYFGPGTRLTVT.

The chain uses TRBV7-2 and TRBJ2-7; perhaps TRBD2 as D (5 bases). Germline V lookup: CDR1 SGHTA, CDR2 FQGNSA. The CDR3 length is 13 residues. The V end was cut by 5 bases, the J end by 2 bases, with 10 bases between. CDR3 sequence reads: CASSTRRTYEQYF. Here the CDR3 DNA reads TGTGCCAGCAGCACCCGGAGGACCTACGAGCAGTACTTC.

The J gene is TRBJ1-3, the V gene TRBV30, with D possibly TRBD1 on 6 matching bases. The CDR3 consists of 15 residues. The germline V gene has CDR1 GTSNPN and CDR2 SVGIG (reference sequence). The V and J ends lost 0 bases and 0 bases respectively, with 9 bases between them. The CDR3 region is CAWSVQDSSGNTIYF. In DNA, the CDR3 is TGTGCCTGGAGTGTTCAGGACAGCTCTGGAAACACCATATATTTT.

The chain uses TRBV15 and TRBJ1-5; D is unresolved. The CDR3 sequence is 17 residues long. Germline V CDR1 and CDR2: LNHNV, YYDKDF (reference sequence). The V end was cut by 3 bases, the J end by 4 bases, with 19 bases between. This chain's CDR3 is CATSSEGFRAANQPQHF. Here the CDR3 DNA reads TGTGCCACCAGCAGTGAAGGGTTTCGAGCGGCGAATCAGCCCCAGCATTTT.

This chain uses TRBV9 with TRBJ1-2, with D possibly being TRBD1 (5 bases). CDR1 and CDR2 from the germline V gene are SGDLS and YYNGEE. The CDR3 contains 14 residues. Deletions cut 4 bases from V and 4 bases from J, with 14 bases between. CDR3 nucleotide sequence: TGTGCCAGCAGCCCCCAGGCAGGGCGCTATGGCTACACCTTC. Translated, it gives CASSPQAGRYGYTF.

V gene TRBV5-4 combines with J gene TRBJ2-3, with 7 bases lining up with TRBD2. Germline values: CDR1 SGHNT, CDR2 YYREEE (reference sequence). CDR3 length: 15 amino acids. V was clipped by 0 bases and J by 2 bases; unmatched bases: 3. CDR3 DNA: TGTGCCAGCAGCTTGGCCGGGACTACCACAGATACGCAGTATTTT. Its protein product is CASSLAGTTTDTQYF.

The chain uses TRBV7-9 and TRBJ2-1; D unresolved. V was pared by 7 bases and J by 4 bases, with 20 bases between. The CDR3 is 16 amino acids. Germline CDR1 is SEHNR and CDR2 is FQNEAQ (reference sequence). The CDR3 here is CASISLDAKTYNEQFF. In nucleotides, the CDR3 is TGTGCCAGCATCTCTTTAGATGCCAAAACTTACAATGAGCAGTTCTTC. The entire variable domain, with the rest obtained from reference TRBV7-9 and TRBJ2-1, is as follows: DTGVSQNPRHKITKRGQNVTFRCDPISEHNRLYWYRQTLGQGPEFLTYFQNEAQLEKSRLLSDRFSAERPKGSFSTLEIQRTEQGDSAMYLCASISLDAKTYNEQFFGPGTRLTVL.

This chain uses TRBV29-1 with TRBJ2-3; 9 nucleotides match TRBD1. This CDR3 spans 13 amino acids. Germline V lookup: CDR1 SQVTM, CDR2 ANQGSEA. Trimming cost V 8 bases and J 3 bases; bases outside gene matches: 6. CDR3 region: CSIRDRVTDTQYF. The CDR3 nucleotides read TGCAGCATCCGGGACAGGGTAACAGATACGCAGTATTTT.

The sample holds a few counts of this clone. This CDR3 reads CASRRLTADGYTF. CDR3 bases: TGTGCCAGTCGCCGATTGACTGCGGATGGCTACACCTTC. The chain combines TRBV19 with TRBJ1-2; D uncertain. The CDR3 covers 13 residues. Germline assignment: CDR1 LNHDA and CDR2 SQIVND (reference sequence). V was shortened by 8 bases and J by 6 bases, with 16 bases between the two germline ends.

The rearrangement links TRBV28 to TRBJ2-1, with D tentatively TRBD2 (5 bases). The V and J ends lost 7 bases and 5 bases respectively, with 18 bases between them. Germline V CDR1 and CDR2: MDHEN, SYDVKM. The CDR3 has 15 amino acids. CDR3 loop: CASTFLSGLNNEQFF. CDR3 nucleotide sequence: TGTGCCAGCACCTTTCTGTCGGGGTTGAACAATGAGCAGTTCTTC. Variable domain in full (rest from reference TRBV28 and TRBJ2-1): DVKVTQSSRYLVKRTGEKVFLECVQDMDHENMFWYRQDPGLGLRLIYFSYDVKMKEKGDIPEGYSVSREKKERFSLILESASTNQTSMYLCASTFLSGLNNEQFFGPGTRLTVL.

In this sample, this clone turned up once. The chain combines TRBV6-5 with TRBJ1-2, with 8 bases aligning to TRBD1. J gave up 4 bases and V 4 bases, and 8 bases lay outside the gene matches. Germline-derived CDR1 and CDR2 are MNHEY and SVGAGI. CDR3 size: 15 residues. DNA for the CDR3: TGTGCCAGCAGTTGGACAGGGTCGGGTAGCTATGGCTACACCTTC. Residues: CASSWTGSGSYGYTF.

The CDR3 DNA follows: TGTGCCAGTAGTCAAACCGGGGAGCTGTTTTTT. It yields the protein CASSQTGELFF. The V gene is TRBV28, the J gene TRBJ2-2; no definite D call. CDR3 size: 11 residues. Germline lookup yields CDR1 MDHEN and CDR2 SYDVKM. Between the trimmed V and J ends, which lost 9 bases and 5 bases, there was a span of 7 bases. Supplemented by reference TRBV28 and TRBJ2-2, the full variable domain reads DVKVTQSSRYLVKRTGEKVFLECVQDMDHENMFWYRQDPGLGLRLIYFSYDVKMKEKGDIPEGYSVSREKKERFSLILESASTNQTSMYLCASSQTGELFFGEGSRLTVL.

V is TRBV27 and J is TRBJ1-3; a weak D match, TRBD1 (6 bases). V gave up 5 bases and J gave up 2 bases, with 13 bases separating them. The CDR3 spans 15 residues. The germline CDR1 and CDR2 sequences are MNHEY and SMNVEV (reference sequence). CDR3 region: CASSPTTGTGNTIYF. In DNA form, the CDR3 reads TGTGCCAGCAGTCCGACGACAGGCACTGGAAACACCATATATTTT.

The chain's CDR3 is CASSYGPNTEAFF. CDR3 DNA: TGTGCCAGCAGTTATGGGCCGAACACTGAAGCTTTCTTT. This chain joins TRBV6-5 and TRBJ1-1; D remains unclear. The V gene lost 3 bases and the J gene lost 1 base, with 6 bases spanning the gap. The germline V gene has CDR1 MNHEY and CDR2 SVGAGI. The CDR3 sequence is 13 residues long.

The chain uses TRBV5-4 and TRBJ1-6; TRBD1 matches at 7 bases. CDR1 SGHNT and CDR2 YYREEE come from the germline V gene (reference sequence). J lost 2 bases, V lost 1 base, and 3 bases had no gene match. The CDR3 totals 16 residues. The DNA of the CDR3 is TGTGCCAGCAGCTTGACAGGGGTAACCTATAATTCACCCCTCCACTTT. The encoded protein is CASSLTGVTYNSPLHF.

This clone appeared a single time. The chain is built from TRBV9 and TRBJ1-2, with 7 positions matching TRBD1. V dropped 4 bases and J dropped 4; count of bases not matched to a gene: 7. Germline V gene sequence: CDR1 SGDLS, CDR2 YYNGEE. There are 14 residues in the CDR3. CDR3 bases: TGTGCCAGCAGCCCCCGAGGGGACAGCTATGGCTACACCTTC. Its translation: CASSPRGDSYGYTF.

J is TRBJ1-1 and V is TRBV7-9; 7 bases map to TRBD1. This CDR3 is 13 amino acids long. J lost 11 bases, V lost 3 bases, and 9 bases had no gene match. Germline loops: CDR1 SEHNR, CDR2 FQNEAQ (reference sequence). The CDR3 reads CASSFDRALDAFF. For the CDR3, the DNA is TGTGCCAGCAGCTTCGACAGGGCCCTTGACGCTTTCTTT.

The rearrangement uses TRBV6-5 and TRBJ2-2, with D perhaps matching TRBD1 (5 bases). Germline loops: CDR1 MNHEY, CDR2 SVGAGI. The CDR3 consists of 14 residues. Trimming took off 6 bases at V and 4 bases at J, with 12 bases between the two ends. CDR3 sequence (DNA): TGTGCCAGCAGCTCCAGGGCTGGCACCGGGGAGCTGTTTTTT. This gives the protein CASSSRAGTGELFF.